This T cell receptor (beta chain) is drawn from a study of cytomegalovirus exposure and HLA in healthy donors. Study details: Inside one of the first data releases sat about 85 million unique TCRs taken from HLA-typed donors.

About this clone: Its antigen is not identified.

Vbeta (60) and Jbeta (13) primers were used in the PCR. Generated by immunoSEQ multiplex PCR, the TCRdb table keeps only in-frame clones and is missing some. The data contain fewer than 200,000 clones, approximately 76% of them singletons. J gave up 3 bases and V 5 bases, and 6 bases lay outside the gene matches. The germline V gene encodes CDR1 SGDLS and CDR2 YYNGEE. The CDR3 totals 14 residues. Study-wide points: CMV serostatus was the sole immune exposure data available. For most TCR beta V segments, an earlier analysis put the productive rate at about 87% or about 30% of the time. Most subjects' HLA-A and HLA-B alleles were reportedly predicted from TCR beta sequences.

The specimen was PBMCs. This sequence originates from a female donor in good health and CMV-seronegative. V is TRBV9 and J is TRBJ2-7, with 9 bases that match TRBD1. The CDR3 bases are TGTGCCAGCAGTACAGGGGGCGTCGGCTACGAGCAGTACTTC. This codes for CASSTGGVGYEQYF.